These 7 T cell receptor beta chains originate from one sample sequenced in a study of cytomegalovirus exposure and HLA in healthy donors. Amplification used 60 Vbeta primers and 13 Jbeta primers. Produced via immunoSEQ multiplex PCR; TCRdb's table is partial and in-frame only. The data contain 130,000 to 150,000 clones, roughly three quarters of them singletons. Sequencing was carried out using PBMCs. These receptor sequences come from a middle-aged woman in good health and CMV-seronegative.

The chain has TRBV2 and TRBJ2-3; 8 positions match TRBD2. V lost 6 bases and J lost 3; bases outside the gene matches: 11. This CDR3 contains 16 residues. Germline loops: CDR1 SNHLY, CDR2 FYNNEI. The CDR3 protein is CASSPTLAGTTDTQYF. The CDR3 nucleotides read TGTGCCAGCAGCCCGACTTTAGCGGGAACGACAGATACGCAGTATTTT.

V gene TRBV2 combines with J gene TRBJ1-4; the D gene is possibly TRBD1 (6 bases). Germline V CDR1 and CDR2: SNHLY, FYNNEI. The CDR3 spans 14 residues. V shed 7 bases and J shed 8 bases, with 17 bases lying between them. CDR3 DNA sequence: TGTGCCAGCATACCAGGGGAGATAGGGGAAAAACTGTTTTTT. Translating gives CASIPGEIGEKLFF. Together with reference TRBV2 and TRBJ1-4, the CDR3 gives the full variable domain: EPEVTQTPSHQVTQMGQEVILRCVPISNHLYFYWYRQILGQKVEFLVSFYNNEISEKSEIFDDQFSVERPDGSNFTLKIRSTKLEDSAMYFCASIPGEIGEKLFFGSGTQLSVL.

The V gene is TRBV5-1, the J gene TRBJ2-1; 10 positions agree with TRBD1. The CDR3 has 15 amino acids. CDR1 and CDR2 (germline): SGHRS, YFSETQ. The J segment lost 3 bases and the V segment lost 3 bases, leaving 3 bases of the junction unmatched. The CDR3 sequence is CASSSGQGGYNEQFF. In nucleotides, the CDR3 is TGCGCCAGCAGCTCAGGACAGGGGGGCTACAATGAGCAGTTCTTC.

The chain uses TRBV18 and TRBJ2-2; 8 bases match TRBD2. CDR1 and CDR2 (germline): KGHSH, LQKENI. CDR3 length equals 17 residues. The V gene end was trimmed by 2 bases and the J gene end by 3 bases; junction bases not matched to a gene: 8. CDR3 bases: TGTGCCAGCTCACCAGTTCTGGCGGGGGGCTACACCGGGGAGCTGTTTTTT. Its translation: CASSPVLAGGYTGELFF.

In DNA, the CDR3 is TGTGCCAGCTCCCTCGGGTTGCCAGCGTTCTATGGCTACACCTTC. It yields the protein CASSLGLPAFYGYTF. This chain joins TRBV6-5 and TRBJ1-2, with D uncertain. The CDR3 totals 15 residues. Germline values: CDR1 MNHEY, CDR2 SVGAGI. V lost 8 bases, J lost 4 bases, and 20 bases lay in between.

This chain connects TRBV4-1 to TRBJ1-1; maybe TRBD1 (6 bases). CDR3 size: 14 residues. Trimming shortened V by 0 bases and J by 10 bases, and 15 bases separated the two germline ends. Germline V gene sequence: CDR1 MGHRA, CDR2 YSYEKL. The CDR3 region has the DNA TGCGCCAGCAGCCAAGAAGGTAGGGGGAAGGGAGCTTTCTTT. Its protein product is CASSQEGRGKGAFF.

The rearrangement joins TRBV7-6 to TRBJ2-2; possibly TRBD2 for D (6 bases). Germline CDR1 is SGHVS and CDR2 is FNYEAQ. The CDR3 has 16 amino acids. V was cut by 4 bases and J by 4 bases, with 16 bases left in between. The CDR3 reads CASSSSRRGGTGELFF. The DNA for the CDR3 is TGTGCCAGCAGCTCCTCGAGGAGGGGTGGCACCGGGGAGCTGTTTTTT. Variable domain in full (rest from reference TRBV7-6 and TRBJ2-2): GAGVSQSPRYKVTKRGQDVALRCDPISGHVSLYWYRQALGQGPEFLTYFNYEAQQDKSGLPNDRFSAERPEGSISTLTIQRTEQRDSAMYRCASSSSRRGGTGELFFGEGSRLTVL.